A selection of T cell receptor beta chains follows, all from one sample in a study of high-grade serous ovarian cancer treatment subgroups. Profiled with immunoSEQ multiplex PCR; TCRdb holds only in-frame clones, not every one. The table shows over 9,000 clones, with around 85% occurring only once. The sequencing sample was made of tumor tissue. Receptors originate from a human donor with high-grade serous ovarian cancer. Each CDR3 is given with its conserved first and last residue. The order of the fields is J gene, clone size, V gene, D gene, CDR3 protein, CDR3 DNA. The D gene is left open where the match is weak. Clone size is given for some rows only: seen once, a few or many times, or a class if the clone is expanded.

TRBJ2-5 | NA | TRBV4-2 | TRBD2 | CASSPNRLAVQETQYF | TGTGCCAGCAGTCCTAACAGACTAGCGGTACAAGAGACCCAGTACTTC
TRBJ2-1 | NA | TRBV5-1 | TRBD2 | CASSLNSLAGGREQFF | TGCGCCAGCAGCTTGAATTCCCTAGCGGGGGGGCGTGAGCAGTTCTTC
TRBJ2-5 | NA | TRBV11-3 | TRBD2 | CASSKRREAETQYF | TGTGCCAGCAGCAAGAGACGGGAGGCAGAGACCCAGTACTTC
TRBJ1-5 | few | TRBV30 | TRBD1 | CAFAGTGNQPQHF | TGTGCCTTCGCCGGGACAGGGAATCAGCCCCAGCATTTT
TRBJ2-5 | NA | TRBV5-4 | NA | CASSPPGGRKETQYF | TGTGCCAGCAGCCCCCCCGGGGGGCGGAAGGAGACCCAGTACTTC
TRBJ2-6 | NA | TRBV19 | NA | CASQAGRLANVLTF | TGTGCCAGCCAGGCAGGGAGGTTGGCCAACGTCCTGACTTTC
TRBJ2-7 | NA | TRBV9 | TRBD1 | CASSVGSDTGDWSSYEQYF | TGTGCCAGCAGCGTAGGGTCTGATACAGGGGATTGGTCGTCCTACGAGCAGTACTTC
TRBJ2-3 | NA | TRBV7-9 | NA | CASSLEDYTDTQYF | TGTGCCAGCAGCTTAGAGGACTACACAGATACGCAGTATTTT
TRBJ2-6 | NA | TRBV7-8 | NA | CASSLARAPGANVLTF | TGTGCCAGCAGCTTAGCGCGGGCACCTGGGGCCAACGTCCTGACTTTC
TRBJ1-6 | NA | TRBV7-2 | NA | CASSSTAGVGSPLHF | TGTGCCAGCAGCTCAACTGCAGGGGTTGGCTCACCCCTCCACTTT
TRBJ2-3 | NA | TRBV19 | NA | CASSNRGHTSTDTQYF | TGTGCCAGTAGTAATAGAGGACATACTAGCACAGATACGCAGTATTTT
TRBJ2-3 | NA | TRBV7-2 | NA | CASTPAGGASTDTQYF | TGTGCCAGCACCCCAGCTGGCGGGGCTAGCACAGATACGCAGTATTTT
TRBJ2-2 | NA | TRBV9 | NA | CASSVRSGDTGELFF | TGTGCCAGCAGCGTACGCAGTGGCGACACCGGGGAGCTGTTTTTT
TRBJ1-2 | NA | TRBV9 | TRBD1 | CASTPGTGSKGYGYTF | TGTGCCAGCACCCCGGGGACAGGGTCCAAGGGCTATGGCTACACCTTC
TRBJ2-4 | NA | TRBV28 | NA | CASSLSGSSTAKNIQYF | TGTGCCAGCAGTTTATCGGGCAGCTCTACAGCCAAAAACATTCAGTACTTC
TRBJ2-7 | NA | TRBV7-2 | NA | CASSLDEVFGQYF | TGTGCCAGCAGTCTGGATGAGGTTTTCGGGCAGTACTTC
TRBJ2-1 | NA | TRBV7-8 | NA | CASSSGVGEQFF | TGTGCCAGCAGCTCAGGGGTCGGTGAGCAGTTCTTC
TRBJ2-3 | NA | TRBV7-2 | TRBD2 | CASSLGGGAQYF | TGTGCCAGCAGCTTAGGCGGGGGGGCCCAGTATTTT
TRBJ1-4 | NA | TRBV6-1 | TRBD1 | CASSIDRGMDEKLFF | TGTGCCAGCAGTATTGACAGGGGTATGGATGAAAAACTGTTTTTT
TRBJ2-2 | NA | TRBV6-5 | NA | CASSLTDNTGELFF | TGTGCCAGCAGTCTTACAGATAACACCGGGGAGCTGTTTTTT
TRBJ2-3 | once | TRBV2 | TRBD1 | CASRGDRGYRTDTQYF | TGTGCCAGCAGGGGGGACAGGGGCTATCGCACAGATACGCAGTATTTT
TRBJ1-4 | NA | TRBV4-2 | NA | CASSQGTVRNEKLFF | TGTGCCAGCAGCCAAGGGACAGTGCGTAATGAAAAACTGTTTTTT
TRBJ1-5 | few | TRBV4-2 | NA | CASSPYVLSSGEHQPQHF | TGTGCCAGCAGCCCCTATGTTTTATCGTCAGGGGAACATCAGCCCCAGCATTTT
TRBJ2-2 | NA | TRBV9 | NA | CASSVGVTRSTGELFF | TGTGCCAGCAGCGTAGGAGTAACGCGAAGCACCGGGGAGCTGTTTTTT
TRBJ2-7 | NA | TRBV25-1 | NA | CASKASGRVHEQYF | TGTGCCAGCAAAGCCTCTGGCCGGGTCCACGAGCAGTACTTC
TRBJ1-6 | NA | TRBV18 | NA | CASSSSGRGDSPLHF | TGTGCCAGCTCATCCTCGGGCCGGGGTGATTCACCCCTCCACTTT
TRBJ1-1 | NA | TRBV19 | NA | CASSLGDSNTEAFF | TGTGCCAGTAGTCTGGGGGACTCGAACACTGAAGCTTTCTTT
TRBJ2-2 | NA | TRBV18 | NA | CASGQGSTGELFF | TGTGCCAGCGGCCAGGGGAGCACCGGGGAGCTGTTTTTT
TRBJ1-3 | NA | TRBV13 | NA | CASSLGLRAGISGNTIYF | TGTGCCAGCAGCTTAGGCCTAAGGGCAGGGATCTCTGGAAACACCATATATTTT
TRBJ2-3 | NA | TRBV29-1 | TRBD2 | CSVDGGETDTQYF | TGCAGCGTTGATGGGGGGGAGACAGATACGCAGTATTTT
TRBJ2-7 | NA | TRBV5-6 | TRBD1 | CASVVTGAQSDYEQYF | TGTGCCAGCGTCGTGACAGGGGCCCAAAGCGATTACGAGCAGTACTTC
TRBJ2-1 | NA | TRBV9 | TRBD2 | CASSPSSTSGRKDEQFF | TGTGCCAGCAGCCCCTCTTCTACTAGCGGGAGAAAGGATGAGCAGTTCTTC
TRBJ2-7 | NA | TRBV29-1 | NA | CSVRDGSYEQYF | TGCAGCGTTAGGGACGGGTCCTACGAGCAGTACTTC
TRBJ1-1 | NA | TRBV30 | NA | CAWSVRAGAFF | TGTGCCTGGAGTGTTCGGGCCGGAGCTTTCTTT
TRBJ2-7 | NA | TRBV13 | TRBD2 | CASSLLAGGLYEQYF | TGTGCCAGCAGCCTTCTAGCGGGAGGGCTCTACGAGCAGTACTTC
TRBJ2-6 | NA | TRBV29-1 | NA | CSVRGDLFSGANVLTF | TGCAGCGTCAGGGGCGACCTATTCTCTGGGGCCAACGTCCTGACTTTC
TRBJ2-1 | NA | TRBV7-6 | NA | CASSFRTGSYNEQFF | TGTGCCAGCAGCTTTAGGACGGGATCCTACAATGAGCAGTTCTTC